This T cell receptor (beta chain) was sequenced for a study of T cell responses to AZD1222 COVID-19 vaccine (dated by TCRdb to the early 2020s). Notes on the research overall: AZD1222 recipients with second doses at about 4 weeks or about 12 weeks were pooled, because spike-specific TCR depth and breadth did not differ between schedules. A total of under 250 trial participants underwent TCR sequencing, of whom under 220 had received two doses of AZD1222 and some 25 had received two doses of the MenACWY control vaccine. Trial participants were enrolled by age into subgroups of 18-55, 56-69 and 70-plus years, and about 150, 27 and 61 TCR-sequenced participants, respectively, were included in these subgroups. General study outcomes and caveats: No day 14 peak-response samples were available, so repertoires were characterized only after the peak T cell response. Reportedly, close to half of the unique spike-specific TCRs recognized epitopes lying outside the regions that are mutated in the B.1.351 and B.1.1.7 variants. Conclusions about previously exposed vaccinees are limited because only six or seven AZD1222 recipients were SARS-CoV-2 seropositive at baseline. A significant rise in spike-specific TCR breadth and depth was observed after two AZD1222 doses relative to day 0 and relative to MenACWY recipients. Vaccine-associated CD4 TCRs spanned the whole spike protein, with dominant responses in regions 160-218 and 743-854. In the small 56-69-year group, the increase in depth fell short of significance, most likely because of low power. Participants were mostly white British, with more females than males. The authors suggested clonal diversity may have been underestimated.

The CDR3 regions of human TCRbeta chains were analyzed by immunosequencing. Turning to the authors' computational methods: Repertoire TCRs were matched against a reference library of SARS-CoV-2-specific TCRs generated with the MIRA antigen-specificity platform. Breadth was defined as the fraction of unique TCRs that were SARS-CoV-2-associated. Depth was defined as the fraction of total T cells that were SARS-CoV-2-associated. Using the MIRA data, each spike-specific TCR was assigned both to the spike region to which the TCR was reactive and to a CD4 or CD8 class. Log10-transformed breadth and depth values were compared by one-way ANOVA with Sidak's multiple comparisons tests. The clones in this table, taken by TCRdb from immuneACCESS, are in-frame only. Not every clone is retained; where verified, under half of the shortfall comes from an unresolved V gene, and the cause of the rest is unknown. The DNA gave D and trimming, while V, J and clone size come from that table. Counted in this sample were roughly 100,000 clones; 80% to 85% of them appeared once. About 17% of the sample is in the top ten clones.

V loses 1 base, J loses 4 bases, and the germline ends lie 14 bases apart. Reading the germline V gene gives CDR1 MNHNS and CDR2 SASEGT. Its CDR3 holds 15 amino acids, cysteine through valine. Just the 45-base CDR3 DNA is kept, in frame starting at base 1. The time point label on this specimen signifies: baseline before first vaccination. Vaccinee samples were obtained from the UK trials COV001 and COV002, which included a single-blind randomized controlled phase 2/3 trial of AZD1222 (ChAdOx1 nCoV-19) in healthy adults. For TCRbeta chain sequencing, PBMC samples from trial participants were taken at day 0 and at day 28 after the second dose. Of note for this clone: Its antigen has not been determined. Within one base of it there is no much larger clone, and no base qualities were kept.

This TCR came from an adult in good health. This specimen was peripheral blood, taken on day 0 of AZD1222 vaccination. The chain is encoded by TRBV6-1 joined to TRBJ2-7; the best D guess is TRBD1, with 5 bases matching. This receptor carries the CDR3 CASSEGAGNRYEQYV. The DNA sequence is given as TGTGCCAGCAGTGAAGGGGCAGGGAATAGGTACGAGCAGTACGTC.